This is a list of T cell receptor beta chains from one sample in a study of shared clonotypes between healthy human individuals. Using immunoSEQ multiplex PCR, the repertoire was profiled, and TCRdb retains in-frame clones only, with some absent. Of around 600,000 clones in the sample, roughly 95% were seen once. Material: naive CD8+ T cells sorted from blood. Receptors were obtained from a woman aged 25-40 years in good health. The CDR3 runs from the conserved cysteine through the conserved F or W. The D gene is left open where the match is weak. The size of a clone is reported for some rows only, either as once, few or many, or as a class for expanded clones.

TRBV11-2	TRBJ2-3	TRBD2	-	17	CASSSRGSAGTTDTQYF	TGTGCCAGCAGCTCCCGAGGTTCAGCGGGAACCACAGATACGCAGTATTTT
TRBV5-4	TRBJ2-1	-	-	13	CASSLGRGNEQFF	TGTGCCAGCAGCTTGGGGAGGGGGAATGAGCAGTTCTTC
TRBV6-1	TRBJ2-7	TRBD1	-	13	CASSAGQSYEQYF	TGTGCCAGCAGTGCGGGACAGTCCTACGAGCAGTACTTC
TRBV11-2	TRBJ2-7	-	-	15	CASSETAGPLYEQYF	TGTGCCAGCAGCGAAACGGCCGGGCCGCTCTACGAGCAGTACTTC
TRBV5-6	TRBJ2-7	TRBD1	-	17	CASSSQSWTGILYEQYF	TGTGCCAGCAGCTCCCAGAGCTGGACAGGAATTCTCTACGAGCAGTACTTC
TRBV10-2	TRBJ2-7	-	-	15	CASSYTGITDYEQYF	TGCGCCAGCAGTTATACAGGGATCACGGATTACGAGCAGTACTTC
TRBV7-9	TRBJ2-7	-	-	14	CASSLTGPTYEQYF	TGTGCCAGCAGCTTAACAGGGCCCACCTACGAGCAGTACTTC
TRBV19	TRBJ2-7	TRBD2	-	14	CASSPGLTAYEQYF	TGTGCCAGTAGTCCGGGACTAACGGCCTACGAGCAGTACTTC
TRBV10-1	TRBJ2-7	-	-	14	CASSDDSPSYEQYF	TGCGCCAGCAGTGATGACTCCCCGTCCTACGAGCAGTACTTC
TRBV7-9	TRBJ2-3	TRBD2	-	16	CASSPMTSGITDTQYF	TGTGCCAGCAGCCCGATGACCAGCGGGATCACAGATACGCAGTATTTT
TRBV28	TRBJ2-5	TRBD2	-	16	CASTVRVAGFKETQYF	TGTGCCAGCACCGTACGGGTAGCGGGGTTTAAAGAGACCCAGTACTTC
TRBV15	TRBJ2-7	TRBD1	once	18	CATSRGAPVRQGTGEQYF	TGTGCCACCAGCAGAGGAGCCCCAGTCCGACAGGGCACCGGCGAGCAGTACTTC
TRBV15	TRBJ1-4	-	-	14	CATSVGLPREKLFF	TGTGCCACCAGCGTAGGTCTTCCCAGGGAAAAACTGTTTTTT
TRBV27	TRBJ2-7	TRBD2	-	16	CASSLSGLAGSYEQYF	TGTGCCAGCAGTTTATCGGGTCTAGCGGGCTCCTACGAGCAGTACTTC
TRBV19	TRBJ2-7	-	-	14	CASSIVGSSYEQYF	TGTGCCAGTAGTATAGTTGGGAGCTCCTACGAGCAGTACTTC
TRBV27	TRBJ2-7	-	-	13	CASSRDGVYEQYF	TGTGCCAGCAGTCGAGACGGTGTATACGAGCAGTACTTC
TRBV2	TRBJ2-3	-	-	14	CASSEGRYTDTQYF	TGTGCCAGCAGTGAAGGGAGGTACACAGATACGCAGTATTTT
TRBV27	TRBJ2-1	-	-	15	CASSLGQGVINEQFF	TGTGCCAGCAGTTTGGGGCAGGGAGTTATCAATGAGCAGTTCTTC
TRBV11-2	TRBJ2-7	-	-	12	CASSLGWDEQYF	TGTGCCAGCAGCTTAGGGTGGGACGAGCAGTACTTC
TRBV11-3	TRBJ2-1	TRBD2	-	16	CASSLPTSGNVNEQFF	TGTGCCAGCAGCTTACCGACTAGCGGGAACGTCAATGAGCAGTTCTTC
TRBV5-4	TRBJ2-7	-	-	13	CASSLPDGYEQYF	TGTGCCAGCAGCTTACCGGACGGGTACGAGCAGTACTTC
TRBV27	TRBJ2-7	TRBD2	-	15	CASRVGLANSYEQYF	TGTGCCAGCAGAGTAGGACTAGCCAACTCCTACGAGCAGTACTTC
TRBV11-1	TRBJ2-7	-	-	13	CASTAGRGPEQYF	TGTGCCAGCACCGCGGGGCGAGGGCCCGAGCAGTACTTC
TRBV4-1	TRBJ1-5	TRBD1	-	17	CASSQDATGNLNQPQHF	TGCGCCAGCAGCCAAGACGCGACAGGGAATCTCAATCAGCCCCAGCATTTT
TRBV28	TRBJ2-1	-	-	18	CASRDLDLADLSYNEQFF	TGTGCCAGCAGGGACCTCGATTTAGCGGACTTATCCTACAATGAGCAGTTCTTC
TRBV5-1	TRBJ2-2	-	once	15	CASSPRTGNTGELFF	TGCGCCAGCAGCCCCCGGACGGGGAACACCGGGGAGCTGTTTTTT
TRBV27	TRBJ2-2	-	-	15	CASSLGQGSDGELFF	TGTGCCAGCAGTTTGGGGCAGGGGTCGGACGGGGAGCTGTTTTTT
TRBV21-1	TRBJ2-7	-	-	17	CASSKGPAGTRNYEQYF	TGTGCCAGCAGCAAAGGCCCCGCCGGGACTAGAAACTACGAGCAGTACTTC
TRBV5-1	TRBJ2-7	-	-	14	CASSPRGVTYEQYF	TGCGCCAGCAGCCCCCGGGGCGTTACCTACGAGCAGTACTTC
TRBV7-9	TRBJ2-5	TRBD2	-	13	CASSPSGKETQYF	TGTGCCAGCAGTCCTAGCGGGAAAGAGACCCAGTACTTC
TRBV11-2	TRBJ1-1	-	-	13	CASSLGRYTEAFF	TGTGCCAGCAGCTTAGGCAGATACACTGAAGCTTTCTTT
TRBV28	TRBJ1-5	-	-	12	CASSPNPGREHF	TGTGCCAGCAGTCCCAATCCGGGACGGGAGCATTTT
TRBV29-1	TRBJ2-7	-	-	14	CSVGLGHTSYEQYF	TGCAGCGTTGGTCTCGGTCACACCTCCTACGAGCAGTACTTC
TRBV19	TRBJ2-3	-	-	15	CASSIRLGVADTQYF	TGTGCCAGTAGTATCCGTCTGGGGGTCGCAGATACGCAGTATTTT
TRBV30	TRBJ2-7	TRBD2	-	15	CAWSRRTSGMYEQYF	TGTGCCTGGAGTAGACGGACTAGCGGGATGTACGAGCAGTACTTC
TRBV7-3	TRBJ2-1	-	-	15	CASSLRETTYNEQFF	TGTGCCAGCAGCTTAAGGGAGACGACCTACAATGAGCAGTTCTTC
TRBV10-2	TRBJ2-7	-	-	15	CASSELTVTSYEQYF	TGCGCCAGCAGTGAGTTGACAGTCACTAGCTACGAGCAGTACTTC
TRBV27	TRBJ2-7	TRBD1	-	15	CASSPRGQGAYEQYF	TGTGCCAGCAGTCCCAGAGGACAGGGGGCCTACGAGCAGTACTTC
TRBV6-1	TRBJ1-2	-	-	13	CASSDGGVYGYTF	TGTGCCAGCAGTGATGGGGGGGTCTATGGCTACACCTTC
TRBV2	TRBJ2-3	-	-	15	CASTEVDEGRDTQYF	TGTGCCAGCACCGAGGTCGATGAGGGCAGAGATACGCAGTATTTT
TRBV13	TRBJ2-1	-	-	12	CASSQGSNEQFF	TGTGCCAGCAGCCAAGGTTCCAATGAGCAGTTCTTC
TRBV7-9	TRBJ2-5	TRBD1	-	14	CASSLGGTEETQYF	TGTGCCAGCAGCTTAGGGGGGACAGAAGAGACCCAGTACTTC